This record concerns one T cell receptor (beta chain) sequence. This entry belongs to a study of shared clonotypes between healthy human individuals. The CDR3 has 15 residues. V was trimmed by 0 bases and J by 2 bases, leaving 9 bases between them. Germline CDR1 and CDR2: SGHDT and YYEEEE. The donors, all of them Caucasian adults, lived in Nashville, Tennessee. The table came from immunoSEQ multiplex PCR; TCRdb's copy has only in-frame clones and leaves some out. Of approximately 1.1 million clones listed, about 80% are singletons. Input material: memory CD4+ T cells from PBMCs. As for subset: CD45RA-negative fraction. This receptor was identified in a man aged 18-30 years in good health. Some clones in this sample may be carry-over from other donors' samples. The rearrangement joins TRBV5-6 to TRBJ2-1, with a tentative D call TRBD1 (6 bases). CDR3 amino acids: CASSLAGQPYNEQFF. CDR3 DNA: TGTGCCAGCAGCTTGGCGGGACAACCCTACAATGAGCAGTTCTTC.